One T cell receptor (beta chain) is described in this entry. This clonotype was counted at least ten times. Its antigen remains unidentified. Base qualities are not recorded, but no much larger clone differs from it by a single base. The data are from a study of blood T cells in healthy people across ages (dated by TCRdb to between 2015 and 2017). Background for the entire study: In model experiments, roughly one uniquely barcoded TCR beta cDNA molecule per two T cells was captured by template switching. Donors were grouped into four age groups: young (average approximately 16 years), middle-aged (39), aged (around 66) and long-lived (less than 85). To track age-related changes in TCR beta repertoire diversity, the study relied on deep sequencing normalized with unique cDNA molecular identifiers. Two additional independent replicas of 1 million unique cDNA reads from the same blood draw were analyzed for two donors (one aged 18 to 30 and one aged 80 or older). To avoid experimental bias, donors of different ages were distributed randomly across sequencing lanes.

The donors were roughly 39 Caucasian individuals from Russia, aged about 6 to 95 years, who were systemically healthy. Each donor gave ten milliliters of peripheral blood, collected into EDTA-treated Vacutainer tubes. Ficoll-Paque density-gradient centrifugation was used to isolate PBMCs, with at least 6.5 million obtained per sample. Total RNA, at least 5 micrograms per sample, was extracted from PBMCs with Trizol reagent. The percentages of naive CD45RAhigh/CD27high T cells were determined by flow cytometry on a PBMC aliquot from every donor. The library was produced with 5' RACE. The sequencer was an Illumina HiSeq 2500. A second about 7 to 12 cycle PCR used a sample-barcoded 5' primer and a J-beta primer mix. Each TCR beta cDNA molecule received a unique molecular identifier from a template-switch 5' adaptor carrying 12 random nucleotides. Each sample yielded at least 3 million CDR3-containing paired-end reads. All of the RNA was converted into first-strand cDNA using the Mint cDNA synthesis kit, with a TRBC-specific oligonucleotide serving as the primer. Following uracil-DNA glycosylase treatment, all cDNA underwent a first 18-cycle PCR with the universal primers M1SS and BC2_uni_R. In the source study's methods: Each sample was normalized by randomly selecting 1 million high-quality reads, each carrying a distinct molecular identifier. Reads with shared molecular identifiers were discarded instead of being binned into consensus sequences. CDR3 identification, clonotype clustering and error correction used MiTCR with a Q25 quality threshold and the strictest error-elimination algorithm. A nonparametric unseen species model with Euler transformation was used to estimate lower-bound total TCR beta diversity. TCRdb handled the public reads itself, with Q25 trimming in fastp and clone calling in MiXCR, and kept productive beta chains. Here each entry gathers all rows of one CDR3 protein and keeps the most common genes and DNA. V and J calls and clone size were set by TCRdb, not the authors. This sample lists roughly 900,000 distinct CDR3 sequences; around 30% were detected once. The ten top clones hold 17% of the sample.

Results the study describes overall, beyond this receptor: Estimates of total diversity based on one million sequenced T cells were regarded as lower bounds and as underestimates. The CMV infection status of donors was not known, potentially confounding age-related changes in expanded clonotypes. Compared with the aged group, the long-lived group had more naive CD4+ T cells, fewer expanded clones and increased TCR diversity, a pattern suggesting age selection. There was a strong correlation between observed TCR beta diversity and the percentage of naive T cells measured by flow cytometry. Because profiling used bulk unsorted PBMCs, naive and antigen-experienced compartments could not be compared conclusively. Observed TCR beta diversity per million T cells fell roughly linearly with age, and a significant reduction was already apparent by age about 36.

Reading the germline V gene gives CDR1 LGHNA and CDR2 YSLEER. The junction shows trimming of 0 bases on V and 6 bases on J, plus 12 bases between the germline ends. The CDR3 covers 14 residues, taking in both the cysteine and the phenylalanine. The retained sequence is limited to the CDR3, 42 bases, with the frame set at the first base. Sequencing was done on a sample of blood. This receptor was taken from a woman of 80 years or more in good health. The receptor chain draws on TRBV4-3 and TRBJ2-7, with TRBD1 tentatively as D gene (5 bases match). The CDR3 corresponds to CASSQDRDTGEQYF. The DNA reads TGCGCCAGCAGCCAAGACCGAGACACAGGCGAGCAGTACTTC.